This entry lists 32 T cell receptor beta chains sequenced from one sample in a study of blood T cells in healthy people across ages. A J-beta primer mix and a sample-barcoded 5' primer were used in a second PCR of about 7 to 12 cycles. One entry per CDR3 protein, called by TCRdb with MiXCR from the 5' RACE reads. The sample holds fewer than 700,000 distinct CDR3 sequences, around 43% seen once. Sequenced input: blood. Receptors were obtained from a man older than 75 in good health.

Here the CDR3 DNA reads TGTGCCAGCAGCGAGGGAGGTACGGGGCGGCAAGAGACCCAGTACTTC. Protein sequence: CASSEGGTGRQETQYF. The rearrangement uses TRBV9 and TRBJ2-5; D is perhaps TRBD2 (6 bases). The CDR3 sequence is 16 residues long. Germline assignment: CDR1 SGDLS and CDR2 YYNGEE. V was shortened by 3 bases and J by 2 bases, with 17 bases between the two germline ends.

This clonotype was counted once. This chain links TRBV27 with TRBJ2-5; the match to TRBD2 covers 13 bases. CDR1 is MNHEY, CDR2 SMNVEV, per germline (reference sequence). Germline trimming cut 8 bases from V and 11 bases from J; bases unmatched to any gene: 14. The CDR3 has 15 amino acids. The CDR3, as DNA: TGTGCCAGCGGACTAGCGGGGGTTACCTACAATGAGCAGTACTTC. Encoded protein: CASGLAGVTYNEQYF.

The table lists this clonotype with many counts. The chain links TRBV2 to TRBJ2-3, with D perhaps assigned TRBD1 or TRBD2 (5 bases each). The V end lost 6 bases, the J end lost 3 bases, and 13 bases lay between the germline ends. The length of the CDR3 is 14 residues. The V gene's germline CDR1 is SNHLY and CDR2 FYNNEI. The CDR3 region has the DNA TGTGCCAGCAGCCCGGGGACCGGGACAGATACGCAGTATTTT. This encodes CASSPGTGTDTQYF.

The rearrangement joins TRBV24-1 to TRBJ2-7, with D perhaps given as TRBD1 or TRBD2 (5 bases each). Germline V gene data show CDR1 as KGHDR and CDR2 as SFDVKD. This CDR3 region has 13 residues. The V and J ends lost 4 bases and 7 bases respectively, with 13 bases between them. CDR3 sequence reads: CATSEEGLGEQYF. The CDR3 nucleotides are TGTGCCACCAGTGAAGAGGGGCTCGGTGAGCAGTACTTC.

The chain has TRBV20-1 and TRBJ1-5; no clear D gene. Germline CDR1 DFQATT, CDR2 SNEGSKA (reference sequence). CDR3 size: 12 residues. The V gene lost 6 bases and the J gene lost 4 bases, with 10 bases spanning the gap. This CDR3 is CSANSANQPQHF. In DNA, the CDR3 is TGCAGTGCGAACAGTGCAAATCAGCCCCAGCATTTT.

The chain couples TRBV7-7 to TRBJ2-1, with D uncertain. Germline V gene lookup returns CDR1 SSHAT and CDR2 FNYEAQ (reference sequence). The germline V and J ends were trimmed by 1 base and 13 bases, with 14 bases remaining between them. The CDR3 length is 13 residues. The CDR3 DNA reads as TGTGCCAGCAGCTTAGTGAAGGGCCAGACCCAGTTCTTC. As protein: CASSLVKGQTQFF.

This chain uses TRBV9 with TRBJ2-7; 9 bases agree with TRBD1. Trimming took 3 bases from V and 7 from J; bases not matched to a gene: 11. This CDR3 spans 15 amino acids. Germline CDR1 SGDLS, CDR2 YYNGEE. The CDR3 DNA reads TGTGCCAGCAGCGACCGATCCACAGGGGGCAATGAGCAGTACTTC. Amino acids: CASSDRSTGGNEQYF.

The table lists this clonotype with many counts. The chain couples TRBV10-3 to TRBJ2-5; 7 nucleotides line up with TRBD2. Germline V lookup: CDR1 ENHRY, CDR2 SYGVKD. J was trimmed by 2 bases and V by 10 bases; bases with no gene match: 7. This CDR3 has 13 amino acids. The CDR3 loop is CATLASGQETQYF. Here the CDR3 DNA reads TGTGCCACCTTAGCTAGCGGACAAGAGACCCAGTACTTC.

A note on this clonotype: A junction end diverges from the germline sequence, so it may reflect a read error. The chain couples TRBV7-2 to TRBJ1-4, with unresolved D. The CDR3 is 13 amino acids. The germline CDR1 and CDR2 sequences are SGHTA and FQGNSA. The CDR3 DNA sequence: TGCGCCAGCAGCGTGGGTCTGAATGAAAAACTGTTTTTT. It translates to CASSVGLNEKLFF.

CDR3 amino acids: CASSVVGQGDNEQFF. CDR3 nucleotide sequence: TGTGCCAGCAGCGTAGTCGGGCAGGGTGACAATGAGCAGTTCTTC. The chain uses TRBV9 and TRBJ2-1; D might be TRBD1 (5 bases). CDR1 is SGDLS, CDR2 YYNGEE, per germline. Trimming removed 0 bases from V and 5 bases from J, with 12 bases in between. The CDR3 totals 15 residues.

This clonotype was picked up a small number of times. The chain employs TRBV12-3 or TRBV12-4 and TRBJ2-2, with D possibly matching TRBD2 (5 bases). The CDR3 length is 15 residues. V lost 3 bases and J 6 bases, leaving 14 bases between the germline ends. The CDR3 loop is CASSFGRAPPGELFF. The CDR3 DNA reads as TGTGCCAGCAGTTTCGGGCGGGCCCCCCCCGGGGAGCTGTTTTTT.

The rearrangement links TRBV28 to TRBJ2-3; D uncertain. Trimming stripped 6 bases from V and 0 bases from J, with 13 bases between. This CDR3 is built from 15 residues. Germline V gene sequence: CDR1 MDHEN, CDR2 SYDVKM. The CDR3 loop is CASRIGPSSTDTQYF. CDR3 nucleotides: TGTGCCAGCAGGATCGGGCCCTCTAGCACAGATACGCAGTATTTT.

Ten or more counts support this clonotype. The V call is TRBV29-1, the J call TRBJ2-7; the D gene could be TRBD1 or TRBD2 (5 bases each). This CDR3 spans 13 amino acids. Trimming stripped 4 bases from V and 0 bases from J, with 10 bases between. The germline gives CDR1 SQVTM, CDR2 ANQGSEA. The CDR3 nucleotides are TGCAGCGTTGTCGGGACGGACTCCTACGAGCAGTACTTC. Translated, it gives CSVVGTDSYEQYF.

This clonotype was observed a few times. The chain couples TRBV6-2 or TRBV6-3 to TRBJ2-7, with TRBD1 matching over 7 bases. The CDR3 sequence is 14 residues long. V trimming: 7 bases; J trimming: 4 bases; junction bases outside the gene matches: 10. Germline assignment: CDR1 MNHEY and CDR2 SVGEGT. CDR3 residues: CASNWGTAVYEQYF. CDR3 DNA sequence: TGTGCCAGCAATTGGGGGACAGCCGTTTACGAGCAGTACTTC.

Ten or more counts support this clonotype. The chain employs TRBV11-2 and TRBJ1-6; no firm D call. V was cut by 3 bases and J by 10 bases, with 10 bases left in between. Germline V CDR1 and CDR2: SGHAT, FQNNGV. This CDR3 comprises 13 residues. CDR3 sequence (DNA): TGTGCCAGCAGCTTGCGGAGAGACTCACCCCTCCACTTT. It yields the protein CASSLRRDSPLHF.

This clonotype was counted many times. The chain carries TRBV11-3 and TRBJ2-1; weak D call: TRBD2 (6 bases). The CDR3 spans 12 residues. Germline-derived CDR1 and CDR2 are SGHNT and YENEEA. V was clipped by 4 bases and J by 6 bases, with 7 bases between them. DNA of the CDR3: TGTGCCAGCAGCTGGGACTCCAATGAGCAGTTCTTC. Its translation: CASSWDSNEQFF.

The chain couples TRBV27 to TRBJ1-5; no reliable D call. In germline, CDR1 is MNHEY, CDR2 SMNVEV (reference sequence). Trimming stripped 3 bases from V and 4 bases from J, with 10 bases between. The CDR3 length is 14 residues. The CDR3 region is CASSFGGRNQPQHF. The DNA of the CDR3 is TGTGCCAGCAGTTTCGGCGGCAGGAATCAGCCCCAGCATTTT.

This chain links TRBV6-5 with TRBJ2-1; D is undetermined. There are 15 residues in the CDR3. The V and J ends lost 0 bases and 5 bases respectively, with 11 bases between them. The germline V gene has CDR1 MNHEY and CDR2 SVGAGI. The CDR3 here is CASSYSYNPDNEQFF. The CDR3 region has the DNA TGTGCCAGCAGTTACTCGTACAACCCAGACAATGAGCAGTTCTTC.

The chain carries TRBV12-3 or TRBV12-4 and TRBJ2-7; D not resolved. The CDR3 spans 13 residues. Trimming shortened V by 3 bases and J by 4 bases, and 10 bases separated the two germline ends. The CDR3 sequence: CASSLAGLYEQYF. Written as DNA, the CDR3 is TGTGCCAGCAGTTTGGCTGGGTTGTACGAGCAGTACTTC.

This rearrangement joins TRBV6-1 to TRBJ1-5, with D perhaps TRBD1 (5 bases). Germline values: CDR1 MNHNS, CDR2 SASEGT. CDR3 length: 14 amino acids. Trimming removed 5 bases from V and 5 bases from J, with 13 bases in between. Written as DNA, the CDR3 is TGTGCCAGCAGTCGTCAGGGATTGGATCAGCCCCAGCATTTT. Translation: CASSRQGLDQPQHF.

This chain connects TRBV12-3 or TRBV12-4 to TRBJ1-1; no clear D. With 5 bases removed from V and 1 base from J, the gap between germline ends came to 8 bases. This CDR3 region has 13 residues. CDR3 amino acids: CASSMKGNTEAFF. CDR3 DNA sequence: TGTGCCAGCAGTATGAAGGGGAACACTGAAGCTTTCTTT.

The sample holds a few counts of this clonotype. The genes are TRBV7-3 and TRBJ2-3; the D call may be TRBD1 or TRBD2 (5 bases each). Deletions cut 4 bases from V and 4 bases from J, with 12 bases between. CDR3 size: 14 residues. In germline, CDR1 is SGHTA, CDR2 FQGTGA. CDR3 sequence: CASSSGPSADTQYF. The CDR3 DNA reads TGTGCCAGCAGCTCGGGACCCTCCGCAGATACGCAGTATTTT.

The rearrangement links TRBV28 to TRBJ2-5; the D gene is possibly TRBD2 (7 bases). Per germline, CDR1 MDHEN and CDR2 SYDVKM. Between the trimmed V and J ends, which lost 3 bases and 11 bases, there was a span of 22 bases. CDR3 size: 15 residues. CDR3 sequence reads: CASSFSGGLGSEQYF. DNA of the CDR3: TGTGCCAGCAGTTTTTCGGGGGGCCTTGGATCGGAGCAGTACTTC. The whole variable domain, filled in from reference TRBV28 and TRBJ2-5, reads DVKVTQSSRYLVKRTGEKVFLECVQDMDHENMFWYRQDPGLGLRLIYFSYDVKMKEKGDIPEGYSVSREKKERFSLILESASTNQTSMYLCASSFSGGLGSEQYFGPGTRLLVL.

The chain has TRBV12-5 and TRBJ2-1, with D tentatively TRBD1 or TRBD2 (5 bases each). CDR3 size: 15 residues. Germline lookup yields CDR1 LGHNT and CDR2 FRNRAP. Deletions cut 5 bases from V and 8 bases from J, with 19 bases between. CDR3 bases: TGTGCTAGTGGTCTCACGGGCGCTCCGGGGCATGAGCAGTTCTTC. Protein: CASGLTGAPGHEQFF.

This clonotype has only a few counts. The rearrangement uses TRBV29-1 and TRBJ2-2, with 11 nucleotides matching TRBD2. Germline CDR1 SQVTM, CDR2 ANQGSEA. CDR3 size: 15 residues. The trim removed 7 bases at V and 5 bases at J, leaving 9 bases unmatched. CDR3 region: CSAQTSGTYTGELFF. For the CDR3, the DNA is TGCAGCGCGCAGACTAGCGGGACGTATACCGGGGAGCTGTTTTTT.

The V and J genes are TRBV6-2 or TRBV6-3 and TRBJ2-1, with D tentatively TRBD2 (5 bases). The CDR3 is 12 amino acids. Between the trimmed V and J ends, which lost 10 bases and 8 bases, there was a span of 15 bases. The germline V gene encodes CDR1 MNHEY and CDR2 SVGEGT. The CDR3 protein is CAIRFYGDEQFF. The CDR3 DNA sequence: TGTGCCATCAGGTTTTACGGGGATGAGCAGTTCTTC.

This clonotype has only a few counts. V usage is TRBV6-2 or TRBV6-3 and J usage is TRBJ2-5; D tentatively fits TRBD1 or TRBD2 (5 bases each). The CDR3 loop spans 12 amino acids. CDR1 and CDR2 from the germline V gene are MNHEY and SVGEGT. Trimming removed 7 bases at V and 4 bases at J, with 10 bases between. CDR3 region: CASTTGGETQYF. The DNA for the CDR3 is TGTGCCAGCACAACAGGAGGAGAGACCCAGTACTTC.

This clonotype has just a few counts. The chain is built from TRBV6-6 and TRBJ1-5, with unresolved D. The CDR3 runs 12 residues. Germline V gene sequence: CDR1 MNHNY, CDR2 SVGAGI (reference sequence). The V gene lost 3 bases and the J gene lost 5 bases, with 5 bases spanning the gap. CDR3 coding DNA: TGTGCCAGCAGTTATGAATATCAGCCCCAGCATTTT. It specifies CASSYEYQPQHF.

Only a few counts were recorded for this clonotype. The junction does not match germline at one end; this may be a read error. The chain employs TRBV11-2 and TRBJ2-3; D possibly corresponds to TRBD2 (6 bases). CDR1 is SGHAT and CDR2 is FQNNGV in the germline V gene. The CDR3 is made up of 13 amino acids. The CDR3 DNA reads as TGTGCCACCAGCGACCGGGGGATAGATACGCAGTATTTT. This codes for CATSDRGIDTQYF.

The chain carries TRBV29-1 and TRBJ2-1, with 8 nucleotides matching TRBD2. The germline V gene encodes CDR1 SQVTM and CDR2 ANQGSEA. With V trimmed by 2 bases and J by 5 bases, 17 bases remained unmatched. The CDR3 spans 18 residues. The CDR3 region is CSVEPVGRGVAHDNEQFF. CDR3 nucleotides: TGCAGCGTTGAACCGGTGGGGCGGGGGGTAGCGCACGACAATGAGCAGTTCTTC.

This sequence joins TRBV27 and TRBJ2-1; the D is unclear. Trimming took off 3 bases at V and 1 base at J, with 7 bases between the two ends. CDR3 length equals 14 residues. Germline assignment: CDR1 MNHEY and CDR2 SMNVEV (reference sequence). This CDR3 reads CASSFYGSYNEQFF. In DNA form, the CDR3 reads TGTGCCAGCAGTTTCTACGGTTCCTACAATGAGCAGTTCTTC.

V and J are TRBV7-8 and TRBJ1-4; TRBD1 aligns across 10 bases. Germline CDR1 is SGHVS and CDR2 is FQNEAQ. Unmatched junction bases numbered 9, after V lost 5 bases and J lost 6 bases. This CDR3 has 16 amino acids. The CDR3: CASSDQTGTGDEKLFF. The CDR3 coding sequence is TGTGCCAGCAGCGACCAAACCGGGACAGGGGATGAAAAACTGTTTTTT.